These 9 T cell receptor beta chains share one sample of origin, sequenced in a study of OX40 agonist ivuxolimab in advanced cancers. Method: immunoSEQ multiplex PCR; TCRdb's copy keeps in-frame clones and lacks some. The top ten hold 10% to 15% of the sample, which has tens of thousands of clones, roughly nine tenths seen once. The specimen was CD4+ or CD8+ T cells sorted from blood, collected in a trial of the OX40 agonist ivuxolimab. The receptors originated from an adult with an advanced solid tumor such as melanoma, head and neck, liver or kidney cancer.

This chain links TRBV9 with TRBJ1-2; 8 positions agree with TRBD1. The CDR3 runs to 16 residues. Germline-derived CDR1 and CDR2 are SGDLS and YYNGEE. V gave up 4 bases and J gave up 6 bases; unmatched junction bases: 14. CDR3: CASSSISRGRRDGYTF. CDR3 sequence (DNA): TGTGCCAGCAGCTCAATCTCCAGGGGGCGGAGGGATGGCTACACCTTC. Full variable domain (outside the CDR3, taken from reference TRBV9 and TRBJ1-2): DSGVTQTPKHLITATGQRVTLRCSPRSGDLSVYWYQQSLDQGLQFLIQYYNGEERAKGNILERFSAQQFPDLHSELNLSSLELGDSALYFCASSSISRGRRDGYTFGSGTRLTVV.

The V call is TRBV28, the J call TRBJ1-2; D is uncertain. V dropped 6 bases and J dropped 4 bases, with 15 bases sitting between them. Germline V CDR1 and CDR2: MDHEN, SYDVKM. The CDR3 is 14 residues long. DNA of the CDR3: TGTGCCAGCAGCCTCAGTCCGCGGACCTATGGCTACACCTTC. Translated: CASSLSPRTYGYTF.

This clone was detected only once. The V call is TRBV18, the J call TRBJ2-3; 8 bases agree with TRBD2. V was clipped by 3 bases and J by 3 bases; unmatched bases: 8. Germline CDR1 and CDR2: KGHSH and LQKENI. The CDR3 runs 16 residues. The CDR3 coding sequence is TGTGCCAGCTCACCGAACCGGGGCGGGGGGACAGATACGCAGTATTTT. Translation: CASSPNRGGGTDTQYF.

The rearrangement uses TRBV6-6 and TRBJ1-5; possibly TRBD1 for D (5 bases). The CDR3 is made up of 13 amino acids. CDR1 MNHNY and CDR2 SVGAGI come from the germline V gene (reference sequence). Between the trimmed V and J ends, which lost 2 bases and 6 bases, there was a span of 8 bases. CDR3 DNA: TGTGCCAGCAGTTACGATAGGGGTCAGCCCCAGCATTTT. Protein sequence: CASSYDRGQPQHF.

This rearrangement joins TRBV6-5 to TRBJ1-2; maybe TRBD1 (6 bases). Per the germline V gene, CDR1 is MNHEY and CDR2 is SVGAGI. The V end was cut by 4 bases, the J end by 1 base, with 10 bases between. The length of the CDR3 is 14 residues. This CDR3 is CASSSGTNNYGYTF. DNA of the CDR3: TGTGCCAGCAGTTCCGGGACAAATAACTATGGCTACACCTTC.

The V and J genes are TRBV6-6 and TRBJ2-7; 7 positions agree with TRBD1. Germline CDR1 is MNHNY and CDR2 is SVGAGI (reference sequence). V was clipped by 5 bases and J by 4 bases; unmatched bases: 8. The CDR3 is 14 amino acids. In DNA, the CDR3 is TGTGCCAGCAGTAGGTCAGGGGGATTATACGAGCAGTACTTC. Its translation: CASSRSGGLYEQYF.

The chain employs TRBV5-6 and TRBJ2-3, with TRBD2 as a possible D gene (5 bases). Trimming cost V 3 bases and J 2 bases, with 10 bases left between them. Looked up from germline, CDR1 is SGHDT and CDR2 is YYEEEE. The CDR3 contains 14 residues. For the CDR3, the DNA is TGTGCCAGCAGCTCAGCGGACCTCACAGATACGCAGTATTTT. Encoded protein: CASSSADLTDTQYF.

On this clone: Other DNA sequences of this sample code for an identical CDR3. The rearrangement joins TRBV7-9 to TRBJ1-2; D ambiguous. This CDR3 comprises 14 residues. V gave up 1 base and J gave up 1 base, with 7 bases separating them. Germline CDR1 SEHNR, CDR2 FQNEAQ (reference sequence). In DNA, the CDR3 is TGTGCCAGCAGCTTAGTAACGGTTAACTATGGCTACACCTTC. Translating gives CASSLVTVNYGYTF.

The V call is TRBV28, the J call TRBJ2-7; D ambiguous. There are 11 residues in the CDR3. The germline V gene has CDR1 MDHEN and CDR2 SYDVKM. The CDR3 region has the DNA TGTGCCAGCAGTTTCCCGGGCAGCCATGATGTC. Its translation is CASSFPGSHDV.